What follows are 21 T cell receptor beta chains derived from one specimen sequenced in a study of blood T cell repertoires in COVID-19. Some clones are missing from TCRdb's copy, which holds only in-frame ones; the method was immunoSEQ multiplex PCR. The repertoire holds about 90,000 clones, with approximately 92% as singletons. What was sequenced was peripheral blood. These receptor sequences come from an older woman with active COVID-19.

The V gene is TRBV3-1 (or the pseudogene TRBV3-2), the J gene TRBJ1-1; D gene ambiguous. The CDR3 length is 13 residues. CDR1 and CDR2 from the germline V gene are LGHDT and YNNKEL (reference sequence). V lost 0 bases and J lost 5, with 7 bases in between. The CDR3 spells CASSQEGRTEAFF. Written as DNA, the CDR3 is TGTGCCAGCAGCCAAGAGGGGAGGACTGAAGCTTTCTTT.

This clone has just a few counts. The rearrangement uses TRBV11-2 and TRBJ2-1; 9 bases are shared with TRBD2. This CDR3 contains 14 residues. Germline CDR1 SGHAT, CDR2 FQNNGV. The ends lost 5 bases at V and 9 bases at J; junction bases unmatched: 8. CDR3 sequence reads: CASSLLAGGVEQFF. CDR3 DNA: TGTGCCAGCAGCCTACTAGCGGGTGGGGTTGAGCAGTTCTTC.

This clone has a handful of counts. CDR3 loop: CASSPDRVRNEQYF. CDR3 bases: TGTGCCAGCAGCCCGGACAGGGTAAGGAACGAGCAGTACTTC. The chain recombines TRBV28 with TRBJ2-7; 8 bases match TRBD1. The junction had 9 bases not matched to a gene; V was cut back by 6 bases and J by 5 bases. In germline, CDR1 is MDHEN, CDR2 SYDVKM. This CDR3 is 14 amino acids long.

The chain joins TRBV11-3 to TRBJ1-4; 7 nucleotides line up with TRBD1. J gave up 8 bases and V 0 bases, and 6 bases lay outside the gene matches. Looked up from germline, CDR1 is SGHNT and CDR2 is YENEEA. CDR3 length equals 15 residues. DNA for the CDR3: TGTGCCAGCAGCTTAGAAGGACAGGTCGGGGAAAAACTGTTTTTT. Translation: CASSLEGQVGEKLFF.

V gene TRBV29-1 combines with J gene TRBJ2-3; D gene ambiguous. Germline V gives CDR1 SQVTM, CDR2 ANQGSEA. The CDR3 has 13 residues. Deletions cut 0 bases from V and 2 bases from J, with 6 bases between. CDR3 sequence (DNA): TGCAGCGTTGAAGAACCCTACACAGATACGCAGTATTTT. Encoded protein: CSVEEPYTDTQYF.

CDR3 nucleotides: TGTGCCAGCAGCCCCGGGACAGGCAGACGAAAACTGTTTTTT. This codes for CASSPGTGRRKLFF. The chain links TRBV13 to TRBJ1-4; 8 bases match TRBD1. This CDR3 comprises 14 residues. Germline V lookup: CDR1 PRHDT, CDR2 FYEKMQ (reference sequence). J gave up 10 bases and V 5 bases, and 9 bases lay outside the gene matches.

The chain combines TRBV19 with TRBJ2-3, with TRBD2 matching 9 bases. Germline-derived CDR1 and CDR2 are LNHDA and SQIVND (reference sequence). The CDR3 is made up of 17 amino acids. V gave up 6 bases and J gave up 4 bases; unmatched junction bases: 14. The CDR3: CASRASGVTQGADTQYF. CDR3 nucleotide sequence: TGTGCCAGTAGGGCTAGCGGGGTTACGCAGGGCGCAGATACGCAGTATTTT.

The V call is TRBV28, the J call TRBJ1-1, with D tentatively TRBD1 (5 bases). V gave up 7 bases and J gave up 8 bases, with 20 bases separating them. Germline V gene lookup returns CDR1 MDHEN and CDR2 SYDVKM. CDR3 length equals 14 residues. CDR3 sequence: CASTSTGLPEEAFF. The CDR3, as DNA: TGTGCCAGCACTTCTACAGGATTACCCGAGGAAGCTTTCTTT.

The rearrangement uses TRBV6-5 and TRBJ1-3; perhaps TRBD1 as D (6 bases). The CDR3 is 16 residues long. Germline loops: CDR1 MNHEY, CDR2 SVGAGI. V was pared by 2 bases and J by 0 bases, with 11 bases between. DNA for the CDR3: TGTGCCAGCAGTTACAACGGACAGACCTCTGGAAACACCATATATTTT. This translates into CASSYNGQTSGNTIYF.

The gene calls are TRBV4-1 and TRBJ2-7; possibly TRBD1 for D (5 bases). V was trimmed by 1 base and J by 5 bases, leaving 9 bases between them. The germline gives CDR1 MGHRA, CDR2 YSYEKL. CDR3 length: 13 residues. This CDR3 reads CASSQVRVNEQYF. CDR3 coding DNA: TGCGCCAGCAGCCAAGTCAGGGTTAACGAGCAGTACTTC.

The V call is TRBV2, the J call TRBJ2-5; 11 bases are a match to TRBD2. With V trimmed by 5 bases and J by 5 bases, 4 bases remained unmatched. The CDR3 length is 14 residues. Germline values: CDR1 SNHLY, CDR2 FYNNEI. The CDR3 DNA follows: TGTGCCAGCAGTCGGGGACTAGCGGCGGAGACCCAGTACTTC. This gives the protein CASSRGLAAETQYF.

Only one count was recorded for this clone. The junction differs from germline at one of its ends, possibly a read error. The CDR3 DNA sequence: TGTGCCAGCAGCATTGGGACAGCGTGGCCGGGCTTT. Protein sequence: CASSIGTAWPGF. The chain uses TRBV5-6 and TRBJ1-1; TRBD1 aligns across 7 bases. CDR1 is SGHDT and CDR2 is YYEEEE in the germline V gene. The length of the CDR3 is 12 residues.

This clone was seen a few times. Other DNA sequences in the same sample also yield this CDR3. The CDR3 DNA follows: TGTGCCAGCAGCTTAGGGACAGGTGAAAAACTGTTTTTT. It specifies CASSLGTGEKLFF. The V call is TRBV7-2, the J call TRBJ1-4; 7 positions match TRBD1. V shed 1 base and J 7 bases; nucleotides not matched to a gene: 0. This CDR3 region has 13 residues. Germline assignment: CDR1 SGHTA and CDR2 FQGNSA. Looking up the rest from reference TRBV7-2 and TRBJ1-4 gives the full variable domain: GAGVSQSPSNKVTEKGKDVELRCDPISGHTALYWYRQSLGQGLEFLIYFQGNSAPDKSGLPSDRFSAERTGGSVSTLTIQRTQQEDSAVYLCASSLGTGEKLFFGSGTQLSVL.

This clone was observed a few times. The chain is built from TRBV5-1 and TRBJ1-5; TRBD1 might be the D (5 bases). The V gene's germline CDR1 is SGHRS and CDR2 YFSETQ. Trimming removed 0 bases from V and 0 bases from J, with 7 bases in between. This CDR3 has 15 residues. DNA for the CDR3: TGCGCCAGCAGCTTGGAAGGGGTTAGCAATCAGCCCCAGCATTTT. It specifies CASSLEGVSNQPQHF. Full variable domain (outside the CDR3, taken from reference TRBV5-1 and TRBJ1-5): KAGVTQTPRYLIKTRGQQVTLSCSPISGHRSVSWYQQTPGQGLQFLFEYFSETQRNKGNFPGRFSGRQFSNSRSEMNVSTLELGDSALYLCASSLEGVSNQPQHFGDGTRLSIL.

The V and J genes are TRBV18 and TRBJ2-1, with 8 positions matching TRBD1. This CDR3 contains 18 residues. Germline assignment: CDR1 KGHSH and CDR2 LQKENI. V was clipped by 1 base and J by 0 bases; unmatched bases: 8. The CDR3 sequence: CASSPRDRPPSSYNEQFF. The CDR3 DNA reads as TGTGCCAGCTCACCACGGGACAGGCCCCCGAGCTCCTACAATGAGCAGTTCTTC.

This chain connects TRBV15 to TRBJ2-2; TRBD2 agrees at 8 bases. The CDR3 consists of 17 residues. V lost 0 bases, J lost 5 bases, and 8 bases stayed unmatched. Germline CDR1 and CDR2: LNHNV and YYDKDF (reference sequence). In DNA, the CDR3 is TGTGCCACCAGCAGAGATGTTTCGAGCGGGAGTACCGGGGAGCTGTTTTTT. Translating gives CATSRDVSSGSTGELFF. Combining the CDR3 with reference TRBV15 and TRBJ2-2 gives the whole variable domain DAMVIQNPRYQVTQFGKPVTLSCSQTLNHNVMYWYQQKSSQAPKLLFHYYDKDFNNEADTPDNFQSRRPNTSFCFLDIRSPGLGDTAMYLCATSRDVSSGSTGELFFGEGSRLTVL.

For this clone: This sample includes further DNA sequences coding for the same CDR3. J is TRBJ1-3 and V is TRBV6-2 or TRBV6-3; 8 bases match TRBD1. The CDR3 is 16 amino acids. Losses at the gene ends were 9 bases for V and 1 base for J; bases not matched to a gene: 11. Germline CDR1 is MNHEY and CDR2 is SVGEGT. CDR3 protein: CASSPSDRASGNTIYF. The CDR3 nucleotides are TGTGCCAGTAGCCCTTCGGACAGGGCTTCTGGAAACACCATATATTTT.

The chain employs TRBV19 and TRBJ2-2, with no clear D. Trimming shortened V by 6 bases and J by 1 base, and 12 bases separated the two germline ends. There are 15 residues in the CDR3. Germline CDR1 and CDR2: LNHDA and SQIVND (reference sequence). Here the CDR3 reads CASSPAPGNTGELFF. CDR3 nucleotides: TGTGCCAGTAGCCCAGCCCCAGGGAACACCGGGGAGCTGTTTTTT.

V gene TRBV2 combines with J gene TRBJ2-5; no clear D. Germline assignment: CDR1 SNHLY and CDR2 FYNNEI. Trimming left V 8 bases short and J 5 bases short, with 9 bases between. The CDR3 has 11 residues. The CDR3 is CASQTSETQYF. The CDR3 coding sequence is TGTGCCAGCCAAACTTCCGAGACCCAGTACTTC.

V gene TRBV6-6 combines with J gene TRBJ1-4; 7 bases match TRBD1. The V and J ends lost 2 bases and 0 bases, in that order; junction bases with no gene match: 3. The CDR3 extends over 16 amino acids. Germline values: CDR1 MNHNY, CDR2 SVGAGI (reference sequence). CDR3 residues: CASSYPGTATNEKLFF. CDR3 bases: TGTGCCAGCAGTTACCCCGGGACAGCAACTAATGAAAAACTGTTTTTT.

CDR3 nucleotide sequence: TGTGCCATCAGTGACCGGGGGGGGCTCACTGAAGCTTTCTTT. This codes for CAISDRGGLTEAFF. The chain couples TRBV10-3 to TRBJ1-1, with TRBD1 as a possible D gene (6 bases). Per germline, CDR1 ENHRY and CDR2 SYGVKD. V gave up 3 bases and J gave up 4 bases, with 12 bases separating them. The CDR3 consists of 14 residues.